This T cell receptor beta chain stems from a study of chemoradiotherapy in HPV16-positive cancers. Some clones are missing from TCRdb's copy, which holds only in-frame ones; the method was immunoSEQ multiplex PCR. The table lists several thousand clones, under 85% of them singletons. The ends lost 5 bases at V and 1 base at J; junction bases unmatched: 13. CDR3 length equals 17 residues. CDR1 and CDR2 (germline): SNHLY, FYNNEI. The TCR sequence derives from a human donor with HPV-associated anogenital cancer. Source: tumor tissue, taken from a patient who underwent chemoradiotherapy. The chain couples TRBV2 to TRBJ2-5; 7 bases line up with TRBD2. The CDR3 sequence: CASSRMLSSGPQETQYF. In nucleotides, the CDR3 is TGTGCCAGCAGTCGAATGTTATCTAGCGGACCCCAAGAGACCCAGTACTTC.